This TCR beta chain was recorded in a study of cytomegalovirus exposure and HLA in healthy donors. Germline trimming cut 4 bases from V and 5 bases from J; bases unmatched to any gene: 4. CDR3 length: 14 amino acids. The germline gives CDR1 SEHNR, CDR2 FQNEAQ (reference sequence). 13 Jbeta primers and 60 Vbeta primers were used for the PCR. Original analysis: In a later analysis, of approximately 81 million unique beta chains, roughly 10 million appeared in at least two donors. The protocol was immunoSEQ multiplex PCR, while the TCRdb copy is restricted to in-frame clones and leaves out a portion. That table is the source of V, J and clone size, and D and trimming were worked out from the DNA. The table lists about 190,000 clones, roughly four fifths of them singletons, with 3% to 3.5% in the top ten. General study points: In a later analysis, donors in an Asian-associated ancestry cluster reportedly had fewer N-insertions in productive TCRs than the cohort mean.

As to this clone: No antigen is known for it.

The sample comprised PBMCs. This chain uses TRBV7-9 with TRBJ2-7; TRBD1 agrees at 11 bases. This TCR was sampled from a woman aged 25-40 years in good health and CMV-seropositive. The CDR3 coding sequence is TGTGCCAGCAGCTCGGACAGGGGGCCCAACGAGCAGTACTTC. It yields the protein CASSSDRGPNEQYF.